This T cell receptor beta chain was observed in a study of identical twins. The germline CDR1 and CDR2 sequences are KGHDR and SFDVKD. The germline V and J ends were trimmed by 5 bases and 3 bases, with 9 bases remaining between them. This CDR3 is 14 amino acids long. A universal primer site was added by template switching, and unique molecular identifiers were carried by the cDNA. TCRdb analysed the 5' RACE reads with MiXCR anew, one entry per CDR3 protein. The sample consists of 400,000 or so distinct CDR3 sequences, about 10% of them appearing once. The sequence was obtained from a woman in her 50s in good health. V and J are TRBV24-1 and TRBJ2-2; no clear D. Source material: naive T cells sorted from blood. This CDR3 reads CATSVPWDTGELFF. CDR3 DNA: TGTGCCACCAGTGTCCCCTGGGACACCGGGGAGCTGTTTTTT.